Listed below are T cell receptor beta chains from one sample, sequenced in a study of blood T cell repertoires in COVID-19. Libraries were prepared by immunoSEQ multiplex PCR; TCRdb keeps only in-frame clonotypes and omits some of them. The sample has over 150,000 clones; around 85% are singletons. The sequenced sample was peripheral blood. These receptors came from a man aged 50 to 60 with active or convalescent COVID-19. Each CDR3 is given with its conserved first and last residue. Each record gives: clone size, J gene, D gene, V gene, CDR3 protein, CDR3 DNA. The D gene is left open where the match is weak. Size values are once, few and many counts, or a class for expanded clones, and some rows have none.

clone size: .; J gene: TRBJ1-2; D gene: TRBD1; V gene: TRBV19; CDR3 protein: CASNLPGQGFGYTF; CDR3 DNA: TGTGCCAGTAACCTACCCGGACAGGGGTTTGGCTACACCTTC
clone size: once; J gene: TRBJ2-1; D gene: .; V gene: TRBV2; CDR3 protein: CASSLNEQFF; CDR3 DNA: TGTGCCAGCAGTCTTAATGAGCAGTTCTTC
clone size: .; J gene: TRBJ1-6; D gene: .; V gene: TRBV28; CDR3 protein: CASSPGTSGSPLHF; CDR3 DNA: TGTGCCAGCAGTCCCGGGACTTCGGGATCACCCCTCCACTTT
clone size: .; J gene: TRBJ2-5; D gene: .; V gene: TRBV7-2; CDR3 protein: CASSLAMGSGETQYF; CDR3 DNA: TGTGCCAGCAGCTTAGCGATGGGCTCTGGAGAGACCCAGTACTTC
clone size: once; J gene: TRBJ1-4; D gene: .; V gene: TRBV5-5; CDR3 protein: CASSLSRTNEKLFF; CDR3 DNA: TGTGCCAGCAGCTTGTCACGGACTAATGAAAAACTGTTTTTT
clone size: .; J gene: TRBJ1-6; D gene: TRBD1; V gene: TRBV19; CDR3 protein: CASSGQGNSPLHF; CDR3 DNA: TGTGCCAGTAGTGGACAGGGCAATTCACCCCTCCACTTT
clone size: .; J gene: TRBJ2-2; D gene: .; V gene: TRBV5-4; CDR3 protein: CATNRGSNTGELFF; CDR3 DNA: TGTGCCACCAACCGGGGTTCGAACACCGGGGAGCTGTTTTTT
clone size: .; J gene: TRBJ1-6; D gene: TRBD1; V gene: TRBV28; CDR3 protein: CASSGDRDLGNSPLHF; CDR3 DNA: TGTGCCAGCTCGGGGGACAGGGATTTAGGAAATTCACCCCTCCACTTT
clone size: .; J gene: TRBJ1-5; D gene: TRBD1; V gene: TRBV5-5; CDR3 protein: CASSADRAFGNQPQHF; CDR3 DNA: TGTGCCAGCAGCGCGGACAGGGCTTTTGGCAATCAGCCCCAGCATTTT
clone size: .; J gene: TRBJ2-7; D gene: .; V gene: TRBV7-2; CDR3 protein: CASSLGGGYEQYF; CDR3 DNA: TGTGCCAGCAGCTTAGGAGGAGGGTACGAGCAGTACTTC
clone size: once; J gene: TRBJ1-6; D gene: .; V gene: TRBV28; CDR3 protein: CASSLSTQKGSPLHF; CDR3 DNA: TGTGCCAGCAGTTTATCCACCCAGAAGGGGTCACCCCTCCACTTT
clone size: .; J gene: TRBJ2-7; D gene: .; V gene: TRBV6-5; CDR3 protein: CASWGYRSYEQYF; CDR3 DNA: TGTGCCAGCTGGGGTTACAGGAGCTACGAGCAGTACTTC
clone size: .; J gene: TRBJ1-6; D gene: TRBD1; V gene: TRBV7-9; CDR3 protein: CASSPQGGSYNSPLHF; CDR3 DNA: TGTGCCAGCAGCCCACAGGGGGGTTCCTATAATTCACCCCTCCACTTT
clone size: .; J gene: TRBJ1-4; D gene: TRBD1; V gene: TRBV7-9; CDR3 protein: CASSPRLGQGETNEKLFF; CDR3 DNA: TGTGCCAGCAGCCCCCGACTCGGACAGGGTGAAACTAATGAAAAACTGTTTTTT
clone size: .; J gene: TRBJ1-2; D gene: TRBD1; V gene: TRBV9; CDR3 protein: CASSVEGQGGGYTF; CDR3 DNA: TGTGCCAGCAGCGTAGAGGGACAGGGGGGTGGCTACACCTTC
clone size: .; J gene: TRBJ1-2; D gene: TRBD1; V gene: TRBV7-6; CDR3 protein: CASSLSGGDGYTF; CDR3 DNA: TGTGCCAGCAGCTTATCAGGGGGCGATGGCTACACCTTC
clone size: .; J gene: TRBJ1-5; D gene: TRBD1; V gene: TRBV5-4; CDR3 protein: CASSRQGEGTSNQPQHF; CDR3 DNA: TGTGCCAGCAGCCGACAGGGGGAAGGAACGAGCAATCAGCCCCAGCATTTT
clone size: .; J gene: TRBJ1-2; D gene: TRBD1; V gene: TRBV28; CDR3 protein: CASSLGQGSEGNYGYTF; CDR3 DNA: TGTGCCAGCAGTTTGGGACAGGGGTCGGAGGGTAACTATGGCTACACCTTC
clone size: once; J gene: TRBJ1-2; D gene: TRBD1; V gene: TRBV19; CDR3 protein: CASSASVAGQFNYGYTF; CDR3 DNA: TGTGCCAGTAGTGCTAGCGTAGCGGGACAGTTTAACTATGGCTACACCTTC
clone size: few; J gene: TRBJ2-1; D gene: .; V gene: TRBV30; CDR3 protein: CAWNLDYEQFF; CDR3 DNA: TGTGCCTGGAACTTAGACTATGAGCAGTTCTTC
clone size: .; J gene: TRBJ2-7; D gene: TRBD1; V gene: TRBV2; CDR3 protein: CASNQDTGGGYEQYF; CDR3 DNA: TGTGCCAGCAACCAAGATACAGGGGGTGGCTACGAGCAGTACTTC
clone size: .; J gene: TRBJ1-6; D gene: TRBD1; V gene: TRBV19; CDR3 protein: CASSVAGGAGSPLHF; CDR3 DNA: TGTGCCAGTAGCGTAGCAGGGGGCGCGGGGTCACCCCTCCACTTT
clone size: once; J gene: TRBJ2-3; D gene: .; V gene: TRBV20-1; CDR3 protein: CSAEATDTQYF; CDR3 DNA: TGCAGTGCCGAGGCCACAGATACGCAGTATTTT